Each of the 32 T cell receptor beta chains below was sequenced from the same sample in a study of cytomegalovirus exposure and HLA in healthy donors. Using immunoSEQ multiplex PCR, the repertoire was profiled, and TCRdb retains in-frame clones only, with some absent. Among 150,000 to 250,000 clones, around 84% were seen once, and the ten largest hold 13%. The specimen sequenced was PBMCs. Every receptor here comes from a woman under 40 in good health and CMV-seropositive.

The chain recombines TRBV28 with TRBJ2-1; 8 positions match TRBD1. This CDR3 comprises 14 residues. CDR1 MDHEN and CDR2 SYDVKM come from the germline V gene. J was trimmed by 6 bases and V by 3 bases; bases with no gene match: 4. CDR3 DNA: TGTGCCAGCAGTTTGGACAGGGTGGTCAATGAGCAGTTCTTC. Amino acids: CASSLDRVVNEQFF.

This chain connects TRBV7-3 to TRBJ2-1; possibly TRBD1 for D (5 bases). The V gene lost 5 bases and the J gene lost 7 bases, with 24 bases spanning the gap. Germline loops: CDR1 SGHTA, CDR2 FQGTGA. There are 17 residues in the CDR3. CDR3 loop: CASSPPGEGASRNEQFF. The CDR3, as DNA: TGTGCCAGCAGCCCACCTGGGGAAGGGGCGAGTAGGAATGAGCAGTTCTTC.

The chain combines TRBV4-1 with TRBJ2-7; D gene uncertain. Germline CDR1 MGHRA, CDR2 YSYEKL. The CDR3 consists of 13 residues. Trimming removed 1 base at V and 6 bases at J, with 10 bases between. CDR3 coding DNA: TGCGCCAGCAGCCAAGCGAGAGATGGCGAGCAGTACTTC. It translates to CASSQARDGEQYF.

This clone was detected a few times. The chain has TRBV7-6 and TRBJ2-2, with D possibly being TRBD2 (6 bases). This CDR3 has 15 amino acids. V shed 1 base and J shed 3 bases, with 9 bases lying between them. Germline loops: CDR1 SGHVS, CDR2 FNYEAQ. The CDR3 bases are TGTGCCAGCAGCTTAGACGGGGGATACACCGGGGAGCTGTTTTTT. The encoded protein is CASSLDGGYTGELFF.

The chain recombines TRBV29-1 with TRBJ1-1, with D possibly being TRBD1 (6 bases). Germline lookup yields CDR1 SQVTM and CDR2 ANQGSEA. V dropped 7 bases and J dropped 4 bases, with 16 bases sitting between them. The CDR3 contains 13 residues. This chain's CDR3 is CSAEDRTFTEAFF. The CDR3 region has the DNA TGCAGCGCAGAGGACAGAACCTTCACTGAAGCTTTCTTT. Using reference TRBV29-1 and TRBJ1-1 for the parts outside the CDR3, the full variable domain is SAVISQKPSRDICQRGTSLTIQCQVDSQVTMMFWYRQQPGQSLTLIATANQGSEATYESGFVIDKFPISRPNLTFSTLTVSNMSPEDSSIYLCSAEDRTFTEAFFGQGTRLTVV.

The chain carries TRBV29-1 and TRBJ2-1; maybe TRBD1 (5 bases). Trimming cost V 7 bases and J 5 bases, with 12 bases left between them. Germline V gives CDR1 SQVTM, CDR2 ANQGSEA. This CDR3 has 12 residues. CDR3 sequence (DNA): TGCAGCGGGACACAAAGGGACAATGAGCAGTTCTTC. It encodes CSGTQRDNEQFF.

This chain connects TRBV2 to TRBJ2-2; TRBD2 is a possible D gene (5 bases). The CDR3 has 16 amino acids. V lost 4 bases and J 6 bases, leaving 18 bases between the germline ends. Germline V gene data show CDR1 as SNHLY and CDR2 as FYNNEI. The CDR3 DNA reads as TGTGCCAGCAGTGGCCGGACGGCGGCCGGGGCCGGGGAGCTGTTTTTT. This sequence encodes CASSGRTAAGAGELFF.

The gene calls are TRBV2 and TRBJ1-5; D gene uncertain. V lost 3 bases and J 6 bases, leaving 9 bases between the germline ends. This CDR3 spans 13 amino acids. Germline lookup yields CDR1 SNHLY and CDR2 FYNNEI. The CDR3 loop reads CASSDPPGQPQHF. CDR3 DNA sequence: TGTGCCAGCAGTGACCCCCCAGGTCAGCCCCAGCATTTT.

This chain connects TRBV27 to TRBJ1-2, with D unclear. Germline lookup yields CDR1 MNHEY and CDR2 SMNVEV (reference sequence). With 0 bases removed from V and 8 bases from J, the gap between germline ends came to 13 bases. CDR3 size: 14 residues. This chain's CDR3 is CASSLSGSRRGYTF. CDR3 nucleotides: TGTGCCAGCAGTTTATCCGGGTCACGCCGGGGCTACACCTTC.

About this clone itself: Other DNA sequences in the same sample also yield this CDR3. The chain couples TRBV28 to TRBJ1-5; D perhaps matches TRBD1 (5 bases). Germline V gene sequence: CDR1 MDHEN, CDR2 SYDVKM. The CDR3 is 11 amino acids. The V end was cut by 6 bases, the J end by 7 bases, with 7 bases between. The CDR3 is CASRQGQPQHF. CDR3 sequence (DNA): TGTGCCAGCAGGCAGGGACAGCCCCAGCATTTT.

The chain combines TRBV18 with TRBJ2-7, with 8 bases fitting TRBD1. The CDR3 contains 16 residues. The germline V gene has CDR1 KGHSH and CDR2 LQKENI. Trimming removed 6 bases from V and 0 bases from J; junction bases left unmatched: 10. The CDR3 DNA is TGTGCCAGCTCCGGGACAGGCGACTTGAGCTCCTACGAGCAGTACTTC. Translating gives CASSGTGDLSSYEQYF.

The genes are TRBV29-1 and TRBJ2-7; D is ambiguous. V was clipped by 4 bases and J by 1 base, with 11 bases between them. Germline CDR1 and CDR2: SQVTM and ANQGSEA. This CDR3 spans 13 amino acids. The CDR3 here is CSVGQYGSYEQYF. CDR3 DNA: TGCAGCGTTGGGCAGTATGGTTCCTACGAGCAGTACTTC.

This clone has a handful of counts. The CDR3: CASSPHSTDTQYF. CDR3 DNA: TGTGCCAGCAGCCCTCACTCAACAGATACGCAGTATTTT. The chain carries TRBV7-9 and TRBJ2-3; D gene uncertain. This CDR3 contains 13 residues. CDR1 SEHNR and CDR2 FQNEAQ come from the germline V gene (reference sequence). Trimming removed 5 bases at V and 3 bases at J, with 9 bases between.

The chain combines TRBV18 with TRBJ1-2; weak D call: TRBD1 (6 bases). V was cut by 3 bases and J by 7 bases, with 24 bases left in between. Germline CDR1 is KGHSH and CDR2 is LQKENI. The CDR3 runs to 17 residues. This chain's CDR3 is CASSPAIRGDTARGYTF. CDR3 coding DNA: TGTGCCAGCTCACCTGCGATCAGGGGAGACACGGCTCGTGGCTACACCTTC.

The chain employs TRBV5-1 and TRBJ2-7, with TRBD2 identical over 13 bases. The trim removed 3 bases at V and 2 bases at J, leaving 2 bases unmatched. Germline assignment: CDR1 SGHRS and CDR2 YFSETQ. This CDR3 has 15 residues. The CDR3 sequence: CASSSGLAGPYEQYF. As DNA, the CDR3 is TGCGCCAGCAGCTCGGGACTAGCGGGACCCTACGAGCAGTACTTC.

This clone was detected a few times. The CDR3, as DNA: TGTGCCAGCAGCTACGGACAGGGGGATCAGCCCCAGCATTTT. Amino acid sequence: CASSYGQGDQPQHF. The chain recombines TRBV5-6 with TRBJ1-5; 10 bases are shared with TRBD1. The CDR3 loop spans 14 amino acids. With 3 bases clipped from V and 5 bases from J, the junction kept 2 bases outside the gene matches. Germline V gene sequence: CDR1 SGHDT, CDR2 YYEEEE.

The chain joins TRBV2 to TRBJ2-1; possible D gene TRBD1, 6 bases. This CDR3 region has 13 residues. CDR1 and CDR2 from the germline V gene are SNHLY and FYNNEI. V lost 8 bases and J 0 bases, leaving 8 bases between the germline ends. The DNA of the CDR3 is TGTGCCAGCCAGGGGAGCTCCTACAATGAGCAGTTCTTC. This codes for CASQGSSYNEQFF.

The chain couples TRBV9 to TRBJ2-1, with 9 bases that match TRBD2. After removal of 4 bases from V and 6 bases from J, the junction contained 11 bases not matched to a gene. The CDR3 is 16 amino acids. CDR1 SGDLS and CDR2 YYNGEE come from the germline V gene. CDR3 DNA: TGTGCCAGCAGCCCTCCTCGGGCTAGCGGGGTCAATGAGCAGTTCTTC. As protein: CASSPPRASGVNEQFF.

The V and J genes are TRBV9 and TRBJ2-1; possibly TRBD2 for D (6 bases). The germline CDR1 and CDR2 sequences are SGDLS and YYNGEE. Trimming shortened V by 1 base and J by 6 bases, and 14 bases separated the two germline ends. The CDR3 totals 15 residues. The DNA of the CDR3 is TGTGCCAGCAGCGTATCCGGGACTTTCGGCAATGAGCAGTTCTTC. Residues: CASSVSGTFGNEQFF.

The chain combines TRBV7-8 with TRBJ1-2; D is unresolved. Trimming left V 3 bases short and J 1 base short, with 24 bases between. The CDR3 covers 19 residues. Germline values: CDR1 SGHVS, CDR2 FQNEAQ. As DNA, the CDR3 is TGTGCCAGCAGCTTTCCTACGGTGGGAGCGCTGGATAGTAACTATGGCTACACCTTC. As protein: CASSFPTVGALDSNYGYTF. The variable domain in full, completed from reference TRBV7-8 and TRBJ1-2, reads GAGVSQSPRYKVAKRGQDVALRCDPISGHVSLFWYQQALGQGPEFLTYFQNEAQLDKSGLPSDRFFAERPEGSVSTLKIQRTQQEDSAVYLCASSFPTVGALDSNYGYTFGSGTRLTVV.

This chain uses TRBV6-5 with TRBJ1-3; D gene unclear. This CDR3 region has 16 residues. In germline, CDR1 is MNHEY, CDR2 SVGAGI. Trimming stripped 2 bases from V and 0 bases from J, with 11 bases between. The CDR3 region has the DNA TGTGCCAGCAGTTACGGTTTGGGGAGCTCTGGAAACACCATATATTTT. This codes for CASSYGLGSSGNTIYF.

J is TRBJ2-7 and V is TRBV2; TRBD2 matches at 7 bases. Germline assignment: CDR1 SNHLY and CDR2 FYNNEI. The trim removed 9 bases at V and 0 bases at J, leaving 8 bases unmatched. The CDR3 spans 14 residues. CDR3 loop: CARSRASGSYEQYF. The CDR3 DNA is TGTGCCAGAAGTCGGGCTAGCGGCTCCTACGAGCAGTACTTC.

V and J are TRBV29-1 and TRBJ1-1; the D gene is possibly TRBD1 (6 bases). This CDR3 has 13 amino acids. The V gene lost 7 bases and the J gene lost 0 bases, with 12 bases spanning the gap. Germline V gene sequence: CDR1 SQVTM, CDR2 ANQGSEA. This CDR3 is CSAEDSLNTEAFF. The CDR3 coding sequence is TGCAGCGCCGAGGACAGCTTGAACACTGAAGCTTTCTTT. The whole variable domain, remainder taken from reference TRBV29-1 and TRBJ1-1, is SAVISQKPSRDICQRGTSLTIQCQVDSQVTMMFWYRQQPGQSLTLIATANQGSEATYESGFVIDKFPISRPNLTFSTLTVSNMSPEDSSIYLCSAEDSLNTEAFFGQGTRLTVV.

The chain links TRBV27 to TRBJ1-1, with no clear D. CDR3 length equals 15 residues. Trimming stripped 6 bases from V and 7 bases from J, with 21 bases between. CDR1 and CDR2 from the germline V gene are MNHEY and SMNVEV (reference sequence). For the CDR3, the DNA is TGTGCCAGCAGCCTTGGTGGGCCCTTTTTGAGTGAAGCTTTCTTT. This sequence encodes CASSLGGPFLSEAFF.

The chain employs TRBV5-1 and TRBJ2-3; 13 nucleotides agree with TRBD2. CDR1 is SGHRS, CDR2 YFSETQ, per germline. Trimming removed 3 bases from V and 4 bases from J; junction bases left unmatched: 5. The CDR3 sequence is 16 residues long. In DNA, the CDR3 is TGCGCCAGCAGCTCCGGACTAGCGGGAGTTGCAGATACGCAGTATTTT. As protein: CASSSGLAGVADTQYF.

The chain is built from TRBV29-1 and TRBJ2-5; D is possibly TRBD2 (5 bases). The length of the CDR3 is 13 residues. Looked up from germline, CDR1 is SQVTM and CDR2 is ANQGSEA. V was shortened by 6 bases and J by 5 bases, with 16 bases between the two germline ends. The CDR3: CSVRRPGKETQYF. In DNA, the CDR3 is TGCAGCGTCCGTCGTCCGGGGAAGGAGACCCAGTACTTC.

The chain employs TRBV6-1 and TRBJ2-7, with D possibly matching TRBD2 (8 bases). V lost 4 bases and J lost 3, with 31 bases in between. The CDR3 contains 20 residues. The germline CDR1 and CDR2 sequences are MNHNS and SASEGT. The CDR3 sequence is CASSGTDREGTLAGFYEQYF. The CDR3 nucleotides are TGTGCCAGCAGTGGGACTGACAGGGAGGGTACATTAGCGGGGTTCTACGAGCAGTACTTC.

This clone was detected many times. J is TRBJ1-5 and V is TRBV7-2; 8 bases align to TRBD1. This CDR3 is 14 amino acids long. V gave up 5 bases and J gave up 5 bases; unmatched junction bases: 5. Germline CDR1 reads SGHTA; CDR2 reads FQGNSA. The chain's CDR3 is CASSQDRVDQPQHF. CDR3 nucleotides: TGTGCCAGCAGCCAGGACAGGGTGGATCAGCCCCAGCATTTT.

The chain couples TRBV5-6 to TRBJ2-2; 15 positions agree with TRBD2. The CDR3 runs to 17 residues. Germline V gene sequence: CDR1 SGHDT, CDR2 YYEEEE. J lost 6 bases, V lost 3 bases, and 6 bases had no gene match. Here the CDR3 reads CASSWGLAGGRSGELFF. The CDR3 region has the DNA TGTGCCAGCAGCTGGGGACTAGCGGGAGGCCGCTCCGGGGAGCTGTTTTTT.

The chain joins TRBV20-1 to TRBJ2-7; D gene ambiguous. The CDR3 runs 10 residues. Per the germline V gene, CDR1 is DFQATT and CDR2 is SNEGSKA (reference sequence). V was trimmed by 8 bases and J by 2 bases, leaving 7 bases between them. For the CDR3, the DNA is TGCAGTTGCGGTGCCTACGAGCAGTACTTC. It translates to CSCGAYEQYF.

The chain is built from TRBV4-1 and TRBJ2-7; TRBD2 might be the D (6 bases). In germline, CDR1 is MGHRA, CDR2 YSYEKL. The CDR3 is 19 residues long. V lost 4 bases to trimming and J lost 3 bases, with 28 bases between them. CDR3: CASSPVYGSNIPIYYEQYF. CDR3 nucleotides: TGCGCCAGCAGCCCTGTCTACGGGAGCAACATCCCGATTTACTACGAGCAGTACTTC.

This chain connects TRBV5-1 to TRBJ2-6; D is unclear. V lost 6 bases and J 2 bases, leaving 12 bases between the germline ends. Germline CDR1 is SGHRS and CDR2 is YFSETQ. This CDR3 spans 15 amino acids. The CDR3 reads CASTLDATGANVLTF. The CDR3 nucleotides are TGCGCCAGCACCCTAGACGCGACTGGGGCCAACGTCCTGACTTTC.